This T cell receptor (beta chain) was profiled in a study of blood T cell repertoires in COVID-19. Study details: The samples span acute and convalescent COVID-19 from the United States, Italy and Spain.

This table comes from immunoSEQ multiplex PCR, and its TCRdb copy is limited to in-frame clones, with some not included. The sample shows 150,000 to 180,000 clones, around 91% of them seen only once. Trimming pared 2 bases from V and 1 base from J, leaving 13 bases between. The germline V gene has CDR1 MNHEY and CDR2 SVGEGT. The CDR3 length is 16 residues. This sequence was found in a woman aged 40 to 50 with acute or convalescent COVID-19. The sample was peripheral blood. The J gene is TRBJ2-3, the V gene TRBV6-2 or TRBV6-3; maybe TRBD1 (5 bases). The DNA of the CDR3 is TGTGCCAGCAGTTACGATAGGGTCAGGGGCACAGATACGCAGTATTTT. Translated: CASSYDRVRGTDTQYF.